The sequence of this TCR beta chain was determined in a study of OX40 agonist ivuxolimab in advanced cancers. Study background: The patients received agonistic anti-OX40 (CD134) antibody ivuxolimab. A male proportion of 82.7% was recorded, with mean age around 62 years and range roughly 20 to 85. Three patients, one with hepatocellular carcinoma and two with cutaneous melanoma, achieved partial responses.

V was cut by 4 bases and J by 1 base, with 12 bases left in between. Germline assignment: CDR1 SGHNT and CDR2 YYREEE (reference sequence). The CDR3 totals 14 residues. Clones were read by immunoSEQ multiplex PCR, and TCRdb kept only the in-frame ones, dropping some. The repertoire has approximately 99,000 clones, less than 95% of them found once; the top ten carry over 0.6%. General study points: Determination of antigen specificity was not performed for the expanded peripheral T cells.

This clone was detected only once. What it binds is not known. Sequences were derived from CD4+ or CD8+ T cells sorted from blood, sampled in a trial of the OX40 agonist ivuxolimab. This chain uses TRBV5-4 with TRBJ2-7, with TRBD1 as a possible D gene (6 bases). The receptor comes from an adult with an advanced solid tumor such as melanoma, head and neck, liver or kidney cancer. The CDR3 coding sequence is TGTGCCAGCAGCCAGGGGACGGATTCCTACGAGCAGTACTTC. This sequence encodes CASSQGTDSYEQYF.